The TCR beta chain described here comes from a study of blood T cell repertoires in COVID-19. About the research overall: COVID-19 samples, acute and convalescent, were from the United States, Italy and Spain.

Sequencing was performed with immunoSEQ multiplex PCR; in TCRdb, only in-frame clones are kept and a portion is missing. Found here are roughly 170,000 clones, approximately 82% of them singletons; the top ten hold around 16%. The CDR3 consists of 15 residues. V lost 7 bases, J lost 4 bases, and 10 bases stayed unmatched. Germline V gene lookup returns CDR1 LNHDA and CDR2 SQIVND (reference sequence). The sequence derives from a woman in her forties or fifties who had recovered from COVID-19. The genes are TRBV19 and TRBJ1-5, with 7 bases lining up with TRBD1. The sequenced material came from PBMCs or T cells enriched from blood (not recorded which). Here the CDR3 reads CASKDWTGLNQPQHF. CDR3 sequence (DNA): TGTGCCAGTAAAGACTGGACAGGACTTAATCAGCCCCAGCATTTT.